Listed below are T cell receptor beta chains from one sample, sequenced in a study of blood T cell repertoires in COVID-19. Method: immunoSEQ multiplex PCR; TCRdb's copy keeps in-frame clones and lacks some. The sample lists about 30,000 clones; almost 90% were seen once. Sequenced input: peripheral blood. These receptors all come from a human donor in a cohort sampled during active COVID-19. The CDR3 runs from the conserved cysteine through the conserved F or W. Fields, in order: CDR3 DNA, CDR3 protein, D gene, clone size, CDR3 length, V gene, J gene. A D gene is named only where the DNA matches it firmly. Expanded clones get a size class; other rows say once, few or many, or leave the size out.

DNA: TGTGCCAGCAGCGTAGGCCTCGGAGCAGGGAGGGGAGAGACCCAGTACTTC; CDR3: CASSVGLGAGRGETQYF; D: TRBD2; size: .; length: 17; V: TRBV9; J: TRBJ2-5
DNA: TGCGCCAGCAGCTTGGAGGGGGTCAGCTCCTACAATGAGCAGTTCTTC; CDR3: CASSLEGVSSYNEQFF; D: .; size: .; length: 16; V: TRBV5-1; J: TRBJ2-1
DNA: TGTGCCAGAAGCTTGATGTTGCTGCCCGAGGGTTCACCCCTCCACTTT; CDR3: CARSLMLLPEGSPLHF; D: .; size: once; length: 16; V: TRBV5-3; J: TRBJ1-6
DNA: TGTGCCAGTAGTATATCTGTAATCGAGACCCAGTACTTC; CDR3: CASSISVIETQYF; D: .; size: .; length: 13; V: TRBV19; J: TRBJ2-5
DNA: TGTGCCAGCAGCTCCCCCGGGGGAAACACCGGGGAGCTGTTTTTT; CDR3: CASSSPGGNTGELFF; D: .; size: .; length: 15; V: TRBV7-8; J: TRBJ2-2
DNA: TGTGCCAGCAGCCAAGAAGCGGATTTATACAATGAGCAGTTCTTC; CDR3: CASSQEADLYNEQFF; D: .; size: .; length: 15; V: TRBV3-1/TRBV3-2; J: TRBJ2-1
DNA: TGTGCCTGGAGCGGACTGATGTTGCGGGAGCTGTTTTTT; CDR3: CAWSGLMLRELFF; D: .; size: .; length: 13; V: TRBV30; J: TRBJ2-2
DNA: TGTGCCAGCAGCCCCGCCCCAGGACAGCTCAACTATGGCTACACCTTC; CDR3: CASSPAPGQLNYGYTF; D: .; size: .; length: 16; V: TRBV27; J: TRBJ1-2
DNA: TGTGCCAGCAGTCCCGGGACAGGGGTCCGGTATGGCTACACCTTC; CDR3: CASSPGTGVRYGYTF; D: TRBD1; size: .; length: 15; V: TRBV7-2; J: TRBJ1-2
DNA: TGCGCCAGCAGCCGGTGGGGACAGTCAAAAGAGACCCAGTACTTC; CDR3: CASSRWGQSKETQYF; D: TRBD1; size: .; length: 15; V: TRBV4-1; J: TRBJ2-5
DNA: TGTGCCAGCAGCCAAGCCGGGGGGGCCTACGAGCAGTACTTC; CDR3: CASSQAGGAYEQYF; D: TRBD2; size: .; length: 14; V: TRBV4-2; J: TRBJ2-7
DNA: TGTGCCAGCAGCCAAGAGGGACTAGCGGCCTACGAGCAGTACTTC; CDR3: CASSQEGLAAYEQYF; D: TRBD2; size: .; length: 15; V: TRBV14; J: TRBJ2-7
DNA: TGCGCCAGCAGCGGGACAGAGAACACCGGGGAGCTGTTTTTT; CDR3: CASSGTENTGELFF; D: TRBD1; size: .; length: 14; V: TRBV5-1; J: TRBJ2-2
DNA: TGTGCCACCAGTCCCGACAGACACTTACCTTATAGCAATCAGCCCCAGCATTTT; CDR3: CATSPDRHLPYSNQPQHF; D: .; size: .; length: 18; V: TRBV24-1; J: TRBJ1-5
DNA: TGTGCCAGAGGGGGACAACTCCCAAATAACTATGGCTACACCTTC; CDR3: CARGGQLPNNYGYTF; D: .; size: .; length: 15; V: TRBV2; J: TRBJ1-2
DNA: TGTGCCAGCACCCGGGACTTACTTAATTCACCCCTCCACTTT; CDR3: CASTRDLLNSPLHF; D: .; size: .; length: 14; V: TRBV27; J: TRBJ1-6
DNA: TGTGCCAGCAGTTCCCGGACAGCTAATGAAAAACTGTTTTTT; CDR3: CASSSRTANEKLFF; D: .; size: .; length: 14; V: TRBV6-6; J: TRBJ1-4
DNA: TGCGCCAGCAGCGCTCGGGACAGGGGGGGGTCTAGAGGAAATGATGAGCAGTTCTTC; CDR3: CASSARDRGGSRGNDEQFF; D: TRBD1; size: .; length: 19; V: TRBV4-1; J: TRBJ2-1
DNA: TGTGCCAGCAGCTTAGCCACAGGGTCCGTCGGGGCCAACGTCCTGACTTTC; CDR3: CASSLATGSVGANVLTF; D: .; size: .; length: 17; V: TRBV7-9; J: TRBJ2-6
DNA: TGCGCCAGCAGCCAAGTCAGGGGAACCGGGACAGGGCAAGATACGCAGTATTTT; CDR3: CASSQVRGTGTGQDTQYF; D: TRBD1; size: .; length: 18; V: TRBV4-1; J: TRBJ2-3
DNA: TGTGCCAGCAGCGGACAGGGGGGCAATTCACCCCTCCACTTT; CDR3: CASSGQGGNSPLHF; D: TRBD1; size: few; length: 14; V: TRBV11-2; J: TRBJ1-6
DNA: TGTGCCAGCAGCCCTCACCCCGTAGCGGGGGTTGACAATGAGCAGTTCTTC; CDR3: CASSPHPVAGVDNEQFF; D: TRBD2; size: .; length: 17; V: TRBV9; J: TRBJ2-1
DNA: TGTGCCAGCAGTCGGGACTCCCCGGGAGAGACCCAGTACTTC; CDR3: CASSRDSPGETQYF; D: .; size: .; length: 14; V: TRBV2; J: TRBJ2-5
DNA: TGTGCCAGCAGCGGGACAGGGAGATACGAGCAGTACTTC; CDR3: CASSGTGRYEQYF; D: TRBD1; size: .; length: 13; V: TRBV11-2; J: TRBJ2-7
DNA: TGTGCCAGCAGCCCAGGAGTACTCCGGGGGGGCAGGGAGACCCAGTACTTC; CDR3: CASSPGVLRGGRETQYF; D: TRBD2; size: .; length: 17; V: TRBV7-3; J: TRBJ2-5
DNA: TGTGCCAGCAGCTTAATCAGAGGGGGAAACACCATATATTTT; CDR3: CASSLIRGGNTIYF; D: .; size: once; length: 14; V: TRBV7-8; J: TRBJ1-3
DNA: TGTGCCAGCAGTTTATTAAGAGTCTATGGCTACACCTTC; CDR3: CASSLLRVYGYTF; D: .; size: .; length: 13; V: TRBV12-3/TRBV12-4; J: TRBJ1-2
DNA: TGCGCCAGCAGTGAGTGGGGGCGCTTTGATGGCTACACCTTC; CDR3: CASSEWGRFDGYTF; D: .; size: .; length: 14; V: TRBV10-2; J: TRBJ1-2
DNA: TGTGCCAGCAGCTTGGGACAGGGGGGCCTTGGCTACACCTTC; CDR3: CASSLGQGGLGYTF; D: TRBD1; size: .; length: 14; V: TRBV5-4; J: TRBJ1-2
DNA: TGTGCCAGCAGCTTAACAGGGGGCCGACCTGGGAGCTATGGCTACACCTTC; CDR3: CASSLTGGRPGSYGYTF; D: TRBD1; size: .; length: 17; V: TRBV11-2; J: TRBJ1-2
DNA: TGTGCCAGCAGTTTATTGAGCAGACAGGGGGGGTCCTACGAGCAGTACTTC; CDR3: CASSLLSRQGGSYEQYF; D: TRBD1; size: .; length: 17; V: TRBV27; J: TRBJ2-7
DNA: TGTGCCACCAGACCTTCCGGGACACAATTTGAAGCTTTCTTT; CDR3: CATRPSGTQFEAFF; D: .; size: .; length: 14; V: TRBV15; J: TRBJ1-1